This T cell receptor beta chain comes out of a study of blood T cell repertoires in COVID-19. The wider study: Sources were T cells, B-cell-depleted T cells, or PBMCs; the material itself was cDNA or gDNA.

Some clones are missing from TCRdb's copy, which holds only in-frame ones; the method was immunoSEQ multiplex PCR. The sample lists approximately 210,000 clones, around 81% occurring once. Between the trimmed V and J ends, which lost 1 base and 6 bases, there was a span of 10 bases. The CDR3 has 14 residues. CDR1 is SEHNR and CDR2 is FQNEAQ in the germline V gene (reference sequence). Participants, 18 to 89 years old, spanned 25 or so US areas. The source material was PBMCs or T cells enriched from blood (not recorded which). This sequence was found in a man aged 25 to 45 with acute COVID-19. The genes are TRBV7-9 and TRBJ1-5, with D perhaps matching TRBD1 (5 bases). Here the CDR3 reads CASSLEGPGQPQHF. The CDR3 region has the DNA TGTGCCAGCAGCTTAGAGGGGCCGGGTCAGCCCCAGCATTTT.